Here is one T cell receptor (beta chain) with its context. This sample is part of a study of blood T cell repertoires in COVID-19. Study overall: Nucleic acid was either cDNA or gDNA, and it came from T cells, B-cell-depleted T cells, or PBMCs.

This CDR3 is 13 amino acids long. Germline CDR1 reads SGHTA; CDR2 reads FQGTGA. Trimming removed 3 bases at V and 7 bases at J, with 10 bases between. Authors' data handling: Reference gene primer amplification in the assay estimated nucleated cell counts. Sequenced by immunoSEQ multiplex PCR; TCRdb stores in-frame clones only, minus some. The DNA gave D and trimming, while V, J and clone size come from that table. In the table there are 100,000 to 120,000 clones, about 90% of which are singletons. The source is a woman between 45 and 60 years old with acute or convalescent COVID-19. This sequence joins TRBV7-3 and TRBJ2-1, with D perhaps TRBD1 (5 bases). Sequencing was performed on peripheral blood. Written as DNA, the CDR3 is TGTGCCAGCAGCTTTAGGAAGGGGAATGAGCAGTTCTTC. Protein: CASSFRKGNEQFF. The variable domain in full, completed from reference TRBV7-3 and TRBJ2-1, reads GAGVSQTPSNKVTEKGKYVELRCDPISGHTALYWYRQSLGQGPEFLIYFQGTGAADDSGLPNDRFFAVRPEGSVSTLKIQRTERGDSAVYLCASSFRKGNEQFFGPGTRLTVL.